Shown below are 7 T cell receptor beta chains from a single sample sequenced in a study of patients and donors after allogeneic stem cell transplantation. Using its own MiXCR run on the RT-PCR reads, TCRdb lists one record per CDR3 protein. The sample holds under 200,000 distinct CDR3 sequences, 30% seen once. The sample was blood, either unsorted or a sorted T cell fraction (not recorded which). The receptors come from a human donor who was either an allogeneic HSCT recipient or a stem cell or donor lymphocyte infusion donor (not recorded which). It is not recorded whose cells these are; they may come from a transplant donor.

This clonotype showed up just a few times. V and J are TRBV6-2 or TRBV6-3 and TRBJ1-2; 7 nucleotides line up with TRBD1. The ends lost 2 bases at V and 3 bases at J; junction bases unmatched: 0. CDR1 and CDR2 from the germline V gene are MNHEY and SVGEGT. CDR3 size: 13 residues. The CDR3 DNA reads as TGTGCCAGCAGTTACGGGACAGACTATGGCTACACCTTC. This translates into CASSYGTDYGYTF.

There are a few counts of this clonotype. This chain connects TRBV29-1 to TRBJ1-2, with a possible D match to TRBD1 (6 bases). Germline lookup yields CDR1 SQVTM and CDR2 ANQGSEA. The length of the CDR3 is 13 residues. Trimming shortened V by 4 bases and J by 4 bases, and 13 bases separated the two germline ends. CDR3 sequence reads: CSVGRQGPYGYTF. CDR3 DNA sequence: TGCAGCGTTGGACGGCAGGGGCCCTATGGCTACACCTTC.

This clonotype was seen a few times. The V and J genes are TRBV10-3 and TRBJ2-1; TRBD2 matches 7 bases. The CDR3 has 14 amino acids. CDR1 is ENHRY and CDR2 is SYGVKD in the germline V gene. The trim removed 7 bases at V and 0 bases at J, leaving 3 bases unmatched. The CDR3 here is CAIKGGSSYNEQFF. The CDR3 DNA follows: TGTGCCATCAAGGGCGGGAGCTCCTACAATGAGCAGTTCTTC.

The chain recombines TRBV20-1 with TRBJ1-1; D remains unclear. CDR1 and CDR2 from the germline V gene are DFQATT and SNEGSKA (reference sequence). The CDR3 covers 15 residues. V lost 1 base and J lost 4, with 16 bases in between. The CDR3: CSARVGRRSGTEAFF. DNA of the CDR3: TGCAGTGCTAGAGTGGGTAGGAGGAGTGGCACTGAAGCTTTCTTT.

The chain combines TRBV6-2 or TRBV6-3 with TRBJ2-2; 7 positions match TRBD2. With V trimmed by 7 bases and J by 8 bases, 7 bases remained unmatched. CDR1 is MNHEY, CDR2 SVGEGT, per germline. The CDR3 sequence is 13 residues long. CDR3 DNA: TGTGCCAGCAATTGGAGCGGGGATGGGGAGCTGTTTTTT. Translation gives CASNWSGDGELFF.

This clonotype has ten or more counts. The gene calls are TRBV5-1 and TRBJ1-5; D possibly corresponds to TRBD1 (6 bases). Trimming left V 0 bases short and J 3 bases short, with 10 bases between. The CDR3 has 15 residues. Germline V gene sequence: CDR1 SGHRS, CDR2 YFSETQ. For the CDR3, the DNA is TGCGCCAGCAGCTTGGACGGGACACTCAATCAGCCCCAGCATTTT. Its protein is CASSLDGTLNQPQHF.

The CDR3 bases are TGTGCCAGCAGCCTTTCAATCGTGGTAGGTGGCTACAATGAGCAGTTCTTC. This translates into CASSLSIVVGGYNEQFF. The chain carries TRBV3-1 and TRBJ2-1, with D unresolved. CDR3 length: 17 amino acids. Germline loops: CDR1 LGHDT, CDR2 YNNKEL (reference sequence). Trimming took 4 bases from V and 3 from J, leaving 19 bases between them.